Sequencing of this T cell receptor (beta chain) was carried out in a study of blood T cell repertoires in COVID-19. Overall study context: Samples of COVID-19 (acute and convalescent) were obtained from the United States, Italy and Spain.

In the source study's methods: Estimation of nucleated cell counts relied on the amplification of reference gene primers. Here immunoSEQ multiplex PCR was the method, and the copy in TCRdb shows in-frame clones only, minus some. D and trimming come from the DNA, and the V and J calls and clone size come from that table. Among some 360,000 clones listed, about 90% were seen once. CDR1 is SGHRS, CDR2 YFSETQ, per germline. V dropped 2 bases and J dropped 1 base, with 9 bases sitting between them. This CDR3 contains 14 residues. Seattle's enrolled individuals joined amid active infection and were then monitored longitudinally.

This clonotype was sampled from a woman aged 55 to 70 with COVID-19, enrolled during active disease. Sample: peripheral blood. The chain joins TRBV5-1 to TRBJ1-1; tentatively, D is TRBD1 (5 bases). The CDR3: CASSFRTQNTEAFF. The CDR3 nucleotides are TGCGCCAGCAGCTTCAGGACACAGAACACTGAAGCTTTCTTT.